Listed here are 10 T cell receptor beta chains from one sample, sequenced in a study of T cell responses to AZD1222 COVID-19 vaccine. Generated by immunoSEQ multiplex PCR, the TCRdb table keeps only in-frame clones and is missing some. The sample gives 65,000 to 75,000 clones, around four fifths of which show up once; roughly 20% is in the top ten. This sample comprised peripheral blood, obtained on day 0 of AZD1222 vaccination. The receptors shown here come from an adult in good health.

CDR3 DNA: TGTGCCAGCAGCCGGACAGGCAGAGTCGATGAGCAGTTCTTC. It yields the protein CASSRTGRVDEQFF. The chain recombines TRBV3-1 (or the pseudogene TRBV3-2) with TRBJ2-1; TRBD1 agrees at 7 bases. The CDR3 extends over 14 amino acids. CDR1 and CDR2 (germline): LGHDT, YNNKEL (reference sequence). The J segment lost 8 bases and the V segment lost 4 bases, leaving 8 bases of the junction unmatched.

This sequence joins TRBV20-1 and TRBJ2-3; D not certain. Germline assignment: CDR1 DFQATT and CDR2 SNEGSKA (reference sequence). The CDR3 loop spans 11 amino acids. The V end lost 6 bases, the J end lost 7 bases, and 11 bases lay between the germline ends. CDR3 nucleotides: TGCAGTGCCCGAGTCAGGCATACGCAGTATTTT. This encodes CSARVRHTQYF.

V gene TRBV20-1 combines with J gene TRBJ1-2; D is unresolved. The V and J ends lost 3 bases and 5 bases respectively, with 7 bases between them. From germline, CDR1 is DFQATT and CDR2 SNEGSKA (reference sequence). This CDR3 spans 11 amino acids. CDR3 DNA sequence: TGCAGTGCTAGCCTTCGGTATGGCTACACCTTC. Translation: CSASLRYGYTF.

The chain joins TRBV7-9 to TRBJ2-1; TRBD2 might be the D (5 bases). This CDR3 comprises 12 residues. CDR1 and CDR2 (germline): SEHNR, FQNEAQ (reference sequence). V shed 8 bases and J shed 8 bases, with 13 bases lying between them. The CDR3 DNA reads TGTGCCAGCCCCCTATACGGGGATGAGCAGTTCTTC. It yields the protein CASPLYGDEQFF. Filled out from reference TRBV7-9 and TRBJ2-1, the complete variable domain reads DTGVSQNPRHKITKRGQNVTFRCDPISEHNRLYWYRQTLGQGPEFLTYFQNEAQLEKSRLLSDRFSAERPKGSFSTLEIQRTEQGDSAMYLCASPLYGDEQFFGPGTRLTVL.

In its sample, this clone was seen once. One end of the junction is discordant with germline, which a read error may explain. The chain couples TRBV25-1 to TRBJ2-2, with 10 bases aligning to TRBD1. Germline CDR1 is MGHDK and CDR2 is SYGVNS. This CDR3 spans 15 amino acids. The DNA of the CDR3 is TGTGCCTGCAGGGGCGGGACAGGGGACACCGGGGAGCTGTTTTTT. Amino acid sequence: CACRGGTGDTGELFF.

This clone came up once. The chain has TRBV18 and TRBJ1-1, with D possibly TRBD1 on 6 matching bases. The CDR3 runs to 15 residues. Per the germline V gene, CDR1 is KGHSH and CDR2 is LQKENI. V lost 3 bases to trimming and J lost 1 base, with 12 bases between them. CDR3 DNA: TGTGCCAGCTCACCCACAGGGACGGGGAACACTGAAGCTTTCTTT. Residues: CASSPTGTGNTEAFF.

The chain uses TRBV7-9 and TRBJ1-1; weak D call: TRBD1 (5 bases). The CDR3 loop spans 19 amino acids. CDR1 and CDR2 (germline): SEHNR, FQNEAQ (reference sequence). V lost 5 bases to trimming and J lost 5 bases, with 30 bases between them. CDR3 in DNA: TGTGCCAGCAGCATTCAGGAGACAGCCGTCTTTCGTTCGAGGACTGAAGCTTTCTTT. This encodes CASSIQETAVFRSRTEAFF.

This sequence joins TRBV28 and TRBJ1-1, with D maybe TRBD1 (5 bases). CDR1 is MDHEN, CDR2 SYDVKM, per germline. The CDR3 sequence is 10 residues long. V lost 8 bases, J lost 7 bases, and 8 bases lay in between. CDR3 region: CASGGGEAFF. The CDR3 nucleotides are TGTGCCAGCGGGGGGGGTGAAGCTTTCTTT.

The V call is TRBV10-3, the J call TRBJ2-7; no firm D call. The germline V gene encodes CDR1 ENHRY and CDR2 SYGVKD. The CDR3 has 13 amino acids. V lost 0 bases and J lost 5, with 8 bases in between. This CDR3 reads CAISESLSNEQYF. In nucleotides, the CDR3 is TGTGCCATCAGTGAGTCCTTAAGCAACGAGCAGTACTTC.

The chain is built from TRBV5-5 and TRBJ2-2; 14 bases fit TRBD2. CDR1 and CDR2 from the germline V gene are SGHKS and YYEKEE (reference sequence). The CDR3 runs 15 residues. V lost 6 bases to trimming and J lost 5 bases; unmatched junction nucleotides: 3. The CDR3 loop is CASNRLAGGTGELFF. Written as DNA, the CDR3 is TGTGCCAGCAACAGACTAGCGGGAGGGACCGGGGAGCTGTTTTTT.